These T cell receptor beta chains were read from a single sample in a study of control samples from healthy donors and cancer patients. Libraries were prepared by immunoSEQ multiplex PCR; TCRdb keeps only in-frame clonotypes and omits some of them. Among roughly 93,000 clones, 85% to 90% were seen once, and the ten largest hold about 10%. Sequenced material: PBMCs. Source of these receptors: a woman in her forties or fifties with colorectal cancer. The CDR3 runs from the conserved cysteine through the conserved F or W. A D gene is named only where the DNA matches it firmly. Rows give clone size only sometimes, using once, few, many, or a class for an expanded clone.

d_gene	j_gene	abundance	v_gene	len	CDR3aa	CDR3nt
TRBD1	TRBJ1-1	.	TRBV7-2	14	CASSTQGASTEAFF	TGTGCCAGCAGCACACAGGGGGCGAGCACTGAAGCTTTCTTT
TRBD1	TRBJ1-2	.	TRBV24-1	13	CATSAGQGGGYTF	TGTGCCACCAGTGCGGGTCAGGGGGGAGGCTACACCTTC
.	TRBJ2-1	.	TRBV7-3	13	CASSSGGLGEQFF	TGTGCCAGCAGCTCAGGGGGGCTCGGTGAGCAGTTCTTC
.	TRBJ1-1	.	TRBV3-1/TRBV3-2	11	CASSQGTEAFF	TGTGCCAGCAGCCAAGGGACTGAAGCTTTCTTT
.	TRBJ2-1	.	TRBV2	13	CASKGRIYNEQFF	TGTGCCAGCAAGGGGAGGATCTACAATGAGCAGTTCTTC
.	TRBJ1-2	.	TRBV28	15	CASSPGDTANYGYTF	TGTGCCAGCAGTCCAGGGGACACAGCTAACTATGGCTACACCTTC
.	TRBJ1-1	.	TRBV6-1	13	CASREVQGAEAFF	TGTGCCAGCAGGGAAGTACAGGGAGCTGAAGCTTTCTTT
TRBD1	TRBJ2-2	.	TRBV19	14	CASSNRGNTGELFF	TGTGCCAGTAGTAACAGGGGGAACACCGGGGAGCTGTTTTTT
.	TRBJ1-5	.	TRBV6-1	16	CASSENGGRSNQPQHF	TGTGCCAGCAGTGAAAATGGGGGACGTAGCAATCAGCCCCAGCATTTT
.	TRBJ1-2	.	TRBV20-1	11	CSASLVDGYTF	TGCAGTGCTAGCCTCGTGGATGGCTACACCTTC
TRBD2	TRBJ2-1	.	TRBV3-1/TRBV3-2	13	CASSPGLDVEQFF	TGTGCCAGCAGCCCTGGACTAGATGTAGAGCAGTTCTTC
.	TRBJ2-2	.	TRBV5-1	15	CASSLVAVTGGELFF	TGCGCCAGCAGCTTGGTGGCAGTTACGGGCGGGGAGCTGTTTTTT
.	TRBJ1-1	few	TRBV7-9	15	CASSLGGTMNTEAFF	TGTGCCAGCAGCTTAGGAGGGACCATGAACACTGAAGCTTTCTTT
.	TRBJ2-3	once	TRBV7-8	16	CASSLAVGGAADTQYF	TGTGCCAGCAGCTTAGCGGTTGGGGGGGCAGCTGATACGCAGTATTTT
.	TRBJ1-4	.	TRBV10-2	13	CASNGGVGEKLFF	TGCGCCAGCAACGGAGGGGTTGGAGAAAAACTGTTTTTT
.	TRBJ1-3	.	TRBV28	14	CASSPGGNGNTIYF	TGTGCCAGCAGCCCGGGAGGGAATGGAAACACCATATATTTT
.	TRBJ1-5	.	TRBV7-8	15	CASSLDAGFNQPQHF	TGTGCCAGCAGCTTAGATGCCGGCTTCAATCAGCCCCAGCATTTT
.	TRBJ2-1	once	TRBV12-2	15	CASRSTRDRVNEQFF	TGTGCAAGTCGCTCCACCCGGGACAGGGTCAATGAGCAGTTCTTC
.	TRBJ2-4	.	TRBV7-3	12	CASSPLEDIQYF	TGTGCCAGCAGCCCCCTTGAAGACATTCAGTACTTC
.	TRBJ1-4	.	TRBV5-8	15	CASSSRRGSPEKLFF	TGTGCCAGCAGCTCCCGACGGGGTAGCCCCGAAAAACTGTTTTTT
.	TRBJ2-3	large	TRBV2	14	CARQGDQGTDTQYF	TGTGCCAGGCAAGGGGACCAAGGCACAGATACGCAGTATTTT
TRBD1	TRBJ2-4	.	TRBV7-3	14	CASSPGTVQNIQYF	TGTGCCAGCAGCCCGGGGACAGTCCAAAACATTCAGTACTTC
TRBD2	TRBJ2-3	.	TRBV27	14	CASSLRTSADTQYF	TGTGCCAGCAGTTTACGGACTAGCGCAGATACGCAGTATTTT
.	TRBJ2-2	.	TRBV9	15	CASSVAKGGTGELFF	TGTGCCAGCAGCGTAGCTAAGGGCGGGACCGGGGAGCTGTTTTTT
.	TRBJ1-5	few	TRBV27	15	CASSLGGGGNQPQHF	TGTGCCAGCAGTTTAGGCGGGGGGGGCAATCAGCCCCAGCATTTT
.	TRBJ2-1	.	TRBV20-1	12	CSASRESNEQFF	TGCAGTGCTAGTAGGGAATCAAATGAGCAGTTCTTC
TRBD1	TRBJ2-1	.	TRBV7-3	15	CASSPQGQGSAEQFF	TGTGCCAGCAGCCCCCAGGGACAGGGGTCCGCTGAGCAGTTCTTC
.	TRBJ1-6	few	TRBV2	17	CASSKGQVSSYNSPLHF	TGTGCCAGCAGTAAGGGGCAGGTGAGCTCCTATAATTCACCCCTCCACTTT
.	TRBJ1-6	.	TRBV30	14	CAWSEGSMMPPLHF	TGTGCCTGGAGCGAAGGATCTATGATGCCACCCCTCCACTTT
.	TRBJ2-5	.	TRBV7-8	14	CASSPRPRVETQYF	TGTGCCAGCAGCCCGCGGCCCAGGGTTGAGACCCAGTACTTC
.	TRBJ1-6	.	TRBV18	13	CASSRVRNSPLHF	TGTGCCAGCTCGAGGGTGCGCAATTCACCCCTCCACTTT
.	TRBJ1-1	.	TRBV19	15	CASTRAQGPNTEAFF	TGTGCCAGTACCAGAGCTCAGGGGCCGAACACTGAAGCTTTCTTT
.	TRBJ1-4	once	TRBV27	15	CASSLSGRGGEKLFF	TGTGCCAGCAGTTTATCGGGGAGGGGAGGAGAAAAACTGTTTTTT